The rows below give T cell receptor beta chains drawn from one sample of a study of OX40 agonist ivuxolimab in advanced cancers. Method: immunoSEQ multiplex PCR; TCRdb's copy keeps in-frame clones and lacks some. The sample shows roughly 130,000 clones, 93% of them seen only once. Sequences were derived from CD4+ or CD8+ T cells sorted from blood, sampled in a trial of the OX40 agonist ivuxolimab. These receptors were collected from an adult with an advanced solid tumor such as melanoma, head and neck, liver or kidney cancer. The CDR3 runs from the conserved cysteine through the conserved F or W. D genes are given only for firm matches. A clone size is listed for some rows: how often the clone was seen (once, few, many), or a class if it is expanded.

clone size | J gene | V gene | D gene | CDR3 protein | CDR3 DNA
once | TRBJ1-4 | TRBV6-1 | TRBD1 | CASSPRQGANEKLFF | TGTGCCAGCAGTCCGCGACAGGGAGCTAATGAAAAACTGTTTTTT
- | TRBJ2-3 | TRBV6-5 | - | CASSYSGSTDTQYF | TGTGCCAGCAGTTATAGTGGGAGCACAGATACGCAGTATTTT
once | TRBJ2-2 | TRBV9 | - | CASSVISGSTGELFF | TGTGCCAGCAGCGTAATCTCGGGATCCACCGGGGAGCTGTTTTTT
- | TRBJ1-5 | TRBV19 | - | CASSIGRQPQHF | TGTGCCAGTAGTATAGGGAGGCAGCCCCAGCATTTT
- | TRBJ2-7 | TRBV5-1 | - | CASSLAGHLYEQYF | TGCGCCAGCAGCTTGGCGGGACACCTGTACGAGCAGTACTTC
- | TRBJ2-1 | TRBV29-1 | - | CSVPGQPPSSYNEQFF | TGCAGCGTGCCGGGACAACCCCCGAGCTCCTACAATGAGCAGTTCTTC
once | TRBJ2-7 | TRBV2 | - | CASSGSGSPRSGEQYF | TGTGCCAGCAGTGGGTCGGGCAGCCCACGGTCTGGCGAGCAGTACTTC
- | TRBJ2-5 | TRBV19 | - | CASSIGSGEQETQYF | TGTGCCAGTAGTATAGGTTCCGGGGAACAAGAGACCCAGTACTTC
- | TRBJ1-6 | TRBV2 | - | CASSERSGTNSPLHF | TGTGCCAGCAGTGAACGTTCGGGGACCAATTCACCCCTCCACTTT
- | TRBJ2-1 | TRBV7-8 | TRBD2 | CASSLGVGAGDNEQFF | TGTGCCAGCAGCTTGGGTGTAGGGGCGGGGGACAATGAGCAGTTCTTC
- | TRBJ2-7 | TRBV6-6 | - | CASGRNLYEQYF | TGTGCCAGCGGACGAAATTTGTACGAGCAGTACTTC
few | TRBJ2-1 | TRBV5-4 | - | CASSQDLVSSYNEQFF | TGTGCCAGCAGTCAAGATCTGGTTAGCTCCTACAATGAGCAGTTCTTC
- | TRBJ2-2 | TRBV7-6 | - | CASSLGPSGVTGELFF | TGTGCCAGCAGCTTAGGACCCTCGGGGGTCACCGGGGAGCTGTTTTTT
once | TRBJ1-2 | TRBV28 | - | CASSLSPGALIYGYTF | TGTGCCAGCAGTTTATCCCCGGGGGCGTTAATCTATGGCTACACCTTC
- | TRBJ1-4 | TRBV6-1 | - | CASSHSGGSEKLFF | TGTGCCAGCAGTCATTCGGGGGGGAGTGAAAAACTGTTTTTT
- | TRBJ2-2 | TRBV6-5 | - | CASSSYPGLTGELFF | TGTGCCAGCAGTTCTTACCCGGGCCTCACCGGGGAGCTGTTTTTT
- | TRBJ1-2 | TRBV5-6 | TRBD1 | CASSFLGTGGRGYTF | TGTGCCAGCAGCTTCCTAGGGACAGGGGGCAGGGGCTACACCTTC
- | TRBJ1-4 | TRBV29-1 | - | CSVEALDKGEKLFF | TGCAGCGTTGAAGCATTGGACAAAGGAGAAAAACTGTTTTTT
- | TRBJ1-6 | TRBV7-9 | - | CASSLEGNNSPLHF | TGTGCCAGCAGCTTAGAGGGCAATAATTCACCCCTCCACTTT
- | TRBJ1-4 | TRBV28 | - | CASSLGGREKLFF | TGTGCCAGCAGTTTGGGGGGTAGAGAAAAACTGTTTTTT
- | TRBJ1-2 | TRBV5-1 | - | CASTPRANYGYTF | TGCGCCAGCACCCCGAGGGCCAACTATGGCTACACCTTC
- | TRBJ1-2 | TRBV6-6 | - | CASTPGTRYGYTF | TGTGCCAGCACCCCAGGTACTCGGTATGGCTACACCTTC